The T cell receptor beta chain under discussion was sequenced for a study of metastatic and nonmetastatic thyroid tumors. Study-wide context: Repertoires from blood and tumor or nodule tissue of malignant and benign thyroid patients were compared. Study-level results: Significantly greater TCR beta diversity was reportedly found in malignant thyroid tumors than in benign nodules (in blood and tumor).

This CDR3 is 16 amino acids long. Germline V gene sequence: CDR1 SGHRS, CDR2 YFSETQ. V was cut by 4 bases and J by 9 bases, with 20 bases left in between. Notes on this clone: Its antigen remains unidentified.

Patients underwent thyroid surgery, and none had received any treatment before it. Original data processing: The study built a papillary thyroid cancer distant-metastasis classifier from CDR3 differences across clinicopathological groups. TCRdb reprocessed the PCR reads via MiXCR. These V and J calls derive from TCRdb rather than the authors' analysis. The data show approximately 17,000 clones, under 30% seen once. The V and J genes are TRBV5-1 and TRBJ1-6, with D possibly being TRBD1 (6 bases). The source is a male donor with papillary thyroid cancer or a benign thyroid nodule (not recorded which). Some clones in this sample may be carry-over from other donors' samples. Source material: blood. The CDR3 loop is CASSRGGSTGSSPLHF. In nucleotides, the CDR3 is TGCGCCAGCAGCCGAGGGGGGAGTACCGGAAGTTCACCCCTCCACTTT.